This is a list of T cell receptor beta chains from one sample in a study of blood T cell repertoires in COVID-19. Clones were read by immunoSEQ multiplex PCR, and TCRdb kept only the in-frame ones, dropping some. The sample includes tens of thousands of clones, roughly 84% of them seen just once. The sample comprised peripheral blood. The origin of the receptors is an elderly woman in a cohort sampled during active or convalescent COVID-19. CDR3s include the opening cysteine and the closing phenylalanine or tryptophan. D genes are given only for firm matches. The size entry is marked missing in some rows and otherwise reads once, few, many or a size class.

TRBJ2-7 NA TRBV5-1 TRBD2 CASSSGLAGGEQYF TGCGCCAGCAGCTCGGGACTAGCGGGAGGCGAGCAGTACTTC
TRBJ1-1 NA TRBV7-9 NA CASSRGQYPYLDTEAFF TGTGCCAGCAGCCGCGGACAGTACCCTTACTTAGACACTGAAGCTTTCTTT
TRBJ1-1 NA TRBV10-3 NA CAIREEPGGKAEAFF TGTGCCATCAGAGAAGAGCCGGGGGGGAAGGCTGAAGCTTTCTTT
TRBJ1-1 NA TRBV2 NA CASSGTNRGNTEAFF TGTGCCAGCAGTGGGACCAACCGGGGGAACACTGAAGCTTTCTTT
TRBJ1-4 NA TRBV7-8 NA CASSLGGGATNEKLFF TGTGCCAGCAGCTTAGGGGGGGGAGCAACTAATGAAAAACTGTTTTTT
TRBJ2-5 NA TRBV6-5 NA CASSPLGAASRTQYF TGTGCCAGCAGTCCCCTGGGGGCGGCGAGCAGGACCCAGTACTTC
TRBJ1-3 NA TRBV12-3/TRBV12-4 NA CASRRLSGNTIYF TGTGCCAGCAGGAGACTCTCTGGAAACACCATATATTTT
TRBJ2-1 NA TRBV6-5 NA CASRGAGNEQFF TGTGCCAGCAGGGGGGCTGGGAATGAGCAGTTCTTC
TRBJ2-2 once TRBV19 TRBD2 CASSIGSSGRGGELFF TGTGCCAGTAGTATAGGTTCTAGCGGGAGAGGCGGGGAGCTGTTTTTT
TRBJ2-1 NA TRBV18 TRBD2 CASSTGLAGSIEQFF TGTGCCAGCTCAACCGGACTAGCGGGAAGCATTGAGCAGTTCTTC
TRBJ1-3 NA TRBV6-6 NA CASSTPWEGNTIYF TGTGCCAGCAGCACCCCATGGGAGGGAAACACCATATATTTT
TRBJ1-2 NA TRBV28 TRBD1 CASSKPGQGQHGYTF TGTGCCAGCAGTAAACCGGGACAGGGTCAGCATGGCTACACCTTC
TRBJ1-1 NA TRBV19 NA CASTSPGFMGLNTEAFF TGTGCCAGTACTTCACCAGGGTTCATGGGTTTAAACACTGAAGCTTTCTTT
TRBJ2-3 NA TRBV24-1 NA CATRRSVSTDTQYF TGTGCCACCAGGCGTTCGGTCTCCACAGATACGCAGTATTTT
TRBJ2-3 NA TRBV7-7 TRBD2 CASSLTGGRGTDTQYF TGTGCTAGCAGCTTAACGGGCGGGAGGGGGACAGATACGCAGTATTTT
TRBJ1-5 NA TRBV19 TRBD1 CASKTQGVQPQHF TGTGCCAGTAAAACCCAGGGGGTTCAGCCCCAGCATTTT
TRBJ2-7 NA TRBV3-1/TRBV3-2 NA CASSPQDEQYF TGTGCCAGCAGCCCCCAGGACGAGCAGTACTTC
TRBJ2-1 NA TRBV6-5 TRBD2 CASSYNLAGNEQFF TGTGCCAGCAGTTACAATCTAGCGGGGAATGAGCAGTTCTTC
TRBJ1-1 once TRBV30 NA CAWRFTRNTEAFF TGTGCCTGGAGGTTTACCAGGAACACTGAAGCTTTCTTT
TRBJ1-5 NA TRBV28 NA CALSGPGRVSQPQHF TGTGCCCTGTCAGGGCCTGGGAGGGTCAGCCAGCCCCAGCATTTT
TRBJ2-5 NA TRBV5-4 NA CASSSRLSQETQYF TGTGCCAGCAGCTCCCGACTATCCCAAGAGACCCAGTACTTC
TRBJ2-1 NA TRBV27 NA CASSYSGSYNEQFF TGTGCCAGCAGTTATAGCGGTTCCTACAATGAGCAGTTCTTC
TRBJ2-5 NA TRBV18 NA CASSRSRGETQYF TGTGCCAGCTCACGTTCTAGAGGGGAGACCCAGTACTTC
TRBJ1-3 NA TRBV19 NA CASSLGILSGNTIYF TGTGCCAGTAGTCTCGGGATACTCTCTGGAAACACCATATATTTT
TRBJ1-1 few TRBV28 NA CASSFLKGVSSMNTEAFF TGTGCCAGCAGTTTCCTAAAGGGGGTCAGTTCCATGAACACTGAAGCTTTCTTT
TRBJ1-6 NA TRBV5-1 TRBD1 CASSHRDSENSPLHF TGCGCCAGCAGTCATCGGGACAGCGAAAATTCACCCCTCCACTTT
TRBJ1-4 NA TRBV4-2 NA CASSQDVLQGQGSEKLFF TGTGCCAGCAGCCAGGATGTTTTGCAGGGCCAGGGGAGTGAAAAACTGTTTTTT
TRBJ2-6 NA TRBV19 TRBD2 CASSLSGGLLVGANVLTF TGTGCCAGTAGCCTTTCCGGGGGGTTACTCGTCGGGGCCAACGTCCTGACTTTC
TRBJ1-6 NA TRBV29-1 TRBD1 CSVMPGQGNTLHF TGCAGCGTGATGCCGGGACAGGGCAATACCCTCCACTTT
TRBJ2-2 NA TRBV9 NA CASSVSQGPSGELFF TGTGCCAGCAGCGTTAGTCAGGGGCCTTCCGGGGAGCTGTTTTTT
TRBJ2-1 NA TRBV3-1/TRBV3-2 TRBD2 CASTESGRGSEQFF TGTGCCAGCACCGAAAGCGGGAGGGGAAGTGAGCAGTTCTTC
TRBJ1-2 NA TRBV19 NA CASRSAAKYGYTF TGTGCCAGTAGGTCGGCGGCAAAGTATGGCTACACCTTC
TRBJ1-1 NA TRBV9 NA CASSDSLRGDTEAFF TGTGCCAGTTCGGACAGCCTTAGAGGGGACACTGAAGCTTTCTTT
TRBJ1-5 NA TRBV18 NA CASSPGSGRERPQHF TGTGCCAGCTCACCTGGGTCAGGCAGGGAACGGCCCCAGCATTTT
TRBJ1-5 NA TRBV19 NA CASNSRGRAGNQPQHF TGTGCCAGTAATAGCAGGGGTAGGGCGGGCAATCAGCCCCAGCATTTT
TRBJ1-2 many TRBV7-9 TRBD1 CASSLTRPTGDLGYTF TGTGCCAGCAGCTTAACCCGACCGACAGGGGACCTTGGCTACACCTTC
TRBJ2-5 NA TRBV18 TRBD1 CASSPTGQGPQETQYF TGTGCCAGCTCACCAACGGGACAGGGACCACAAGAGACCCAGTACTTC
TRBJ2-5 NA TRBV18 TRBD2 CASSLGLAGGRDQETQYF TGTGCCAGCTCACTTGGACTAGCGGGAGGACGCGATCAAGAGACCCAGTACTTC
TRBJ1-5 NA TRBV18 NA CASSPDRYQPQHF TGTGCCAGCTCACCCGACAGATATCAGCCCCAGCATTTT
TRBJ2-5 once TRBV5-6 NA CASSPRGRGDSETQYF TGTGCCAGCAGCCCCCGTGGCAGGGGGGACTCGGAGACCCAGTACTTC
TRBJ1-5 NA TRBV28 TRBD1 CASTPFRQGHNQPQHF TGTGCCAGCACCCCTTTTCGACAGGGCCACAATCAGCCCCAGCATTTT
TRBJ1-3 NA TRBV9 NA CASSAGGELGGNTIYF TGTGCCAGCAGCGCGGGGGGGGAGTTGGGCGGAAACACCATATATTTT
TRBJ2-1 NA TRBV19 NA CASSPLAQAVNFNEQFF TGTGCCAGTAGCCCACTAGCACAGGCAGTCAACTTCAATGAGCAGTTCTTC
TRBJ2-5 NA TRBV15 TRBD2 CATSRDSGLAGVAGTQYF TGTGCCACCAGCAGAGATTCAGGACTAGCGGGAGTCGCAGGGACCCAGTACTTC
TRBJ1-1 NA TRBV27 NA CASSLNPGGRPTEAFF TGTGCCAGCAGTTTGAACCCCGGGGGAAGGCCCACTGAAGCTTTCTTT
TRBJ1-6 NA TRBV18 NA CASSPRATVLSSYNSPLHF TGTGCCAGCTCACCACGGGCAACAGTCTTGAGCTCCTATAATTCACCCCTCCACTTT
TRBJ2-1 few TRBV24-1 NA CATVGGPHNEQFF TGTGCCACCGTGGGGGGGCCCCACAATGAGCAGTTCTTC
TRBJ2-3 NA TRBV7-9 NA CASSLRRGGGTDTQYF TGTGCCAGCAGCTTGAGGAGGGGCGGAGGCACAGATACGCAGTATTTT
TRBJ1-1 NA TRBV29-1 TRBD1 CSVGRTGTEAFF TGCAGCGTTGGAAGGACAGGCACTGAAGCTTTCTTT
TRBJ1-2 NA TRBV29-1 NA CSVERGYTF TGCAGCGTTGAGCGCGGCTACACCTTC
TRBJ2-6 NA TRBV15 TRBD1 CATSSPLQGKGAGANVLTF TGTGCCACCAGCAGTCCATTACAGGGGAAAGGTGCTGGGGCCAACGTCCTGACTTTC
TRBJ2-7 NA TRBV7-3 NA CASSSGGTYEQYF TGTGCCAGCAGCTCGGGTGGCACCTACGAGCAGTACTTC
TRBJ1-4 NA TRBV28 NA CASSLFGEKLFF TGTGCCAGCAGTTTGTTCGGTGAAAAACTGTTTTTT
TRBJ2-2 NA TRBV5-1 NA CASSPRGRANTGELFF TGCGCCAGCAGCCCCCGTGGGCGGGCAAACACCGGGGAGCTGTTTTTT
TRBJ2-5 NA TRBV5-1 NA CASSLRVEVQYF TGCGCCAGCAGCTTGCGAGTAGAGGTCCAGTACTTC
TRBJ1-5 NA TRBV4-1 NA CASSQDGDQPQHF TGCGCCAGCAGCCAAGATGGAGATCAGCCCCAGCATTTT
TRBJ2-7 NA TRBV5-4 NA CASSPEDYGGEQYF TGTGCCAGCAGCCCGGAGGACTACGGAGGCGAGCAGTACTTC